The entry below gives a single TCR beta chain sequence along with its context. Antigen: not known. The data are from a study of shared clonotypes between healthy human individuals. Findings and limits, study-wide: Measured sharing among donors was expected to vary with sequencing depth.

Deep-level running was used for the assay. The protocol was immunoSEQ multiplex PCR, while the TCRdb copy is restricted to in-frame clones and leaves out a portion. Counted here are 2 million to 2.5 million clones, 85% to 95% occurring once; the ten biggest clones make up more than 0.1%. V was cut by 2 bases and J by 8 bases, with 12 bases left in between. Per germline, CDR1 WSHSY and CDR2 SAAADI. The CDR3 has 13 amino acids. The sequence was collected from a man younger than 35 in good health. The source material was naive CD4+ T cells sorted from blood. The subset was: CD45RA+ positively selected. This chain links TRBV10-2 with TRBJ1-1, with D uncertain. The CDR3: CASSEPRGREAFF. CDR3 nucleotide sequence: TGCGCCAGCAGTGAGCCCCGCGGGAGAGAAGCTTTCTTT.